Below, 21 T cell receptor beta chains from the same sample are listed, as sequenced in a study of T cells in Graves' hyperthyroidism and ophthalmopathy (dated by TCRdb to about 2019). Library method: multiplex PCR. TCRdb records Illumina HiSeq 2000 as the sequencer. TCR beta CDR3 regions were amplified from RNA transcripts. The TCR CDR3 was subjected to a first round of RT-PCR using the HTBI primer set and the Qiagen OneStep RT-PCR kit. The public reads were reprocessed in TCRdb via fastp at Q25 and MiXCR, keeping in-frame beta chains. Rows matching on CDR3 protein sequence are summarized as one entry with the most common DNA and genes. The sample table lists about 410,000 distinct CDR3 sequences, roughly 15% of them with a count of one. The ten most abundant clones make up 13% of the sample. The sequencing sample was made of blood. The receptors were gathered from a man younger than 30 with Graves' ophthalmopathy.

The chain couples TRBV4-1 to TRBJ2-4; D remains unclear. Germline loops: CDR1 MGHRA, CDR2 YSYEKL. The CDR3 length is 16 residues. V gave up 1 base and J gave up 0 bases, with 10 bases separating them. Written as DNA, the CDR3 is TGCGCCAGCAGCCAAGTCGGTCTGCTAGCCAAAAACATTCAGTACTTC. It yields the protein CASSQVGLLAKNIQYF.

This clonotype was seen more than once but under ten times. The chain has TRBV19 and TRBJ1-2; D might be TRBD1 (5 bases). This CDR3 spans 14 amino acids. Germline V CDR1 and CDR2: LNHDA, SQIVND (reference sequence). Between the trimmed V and J ends, which lost 7 bases and 3 bases, there was a span of 15 bases. The CDR3 DNA reads TGTGCCAGTATTAATTGGGGGACCCACTATGGCTACACCTTC. Translated: CASINWGTHYGYTF.

This clonotype was seen many times. J is TRBJ2-1 and V is TRBV5-6; a possible D gene is TRBD1 (5 bases). The CDR3 runs to 15 residues. V lost 0 bases and J 3 bases, leaving 10 bases between the germline ends. Germline-derived CDR1 and CDR2 are SGHDT and YYEEEE. The CDR3 region has the DNA TGTGCCAGCAGCTTGGGGGTAGGGGACTACAATGAGCAGTTCTTC. Protein: CASSLGVGDYNEQFF. Based on the CDR3 plus reference TRBV5-6 and TRBJ2-1, the full variable domain is DAGVTQSPTHLIKTRGQQVTLRCSPKSGHDTVSWYQQALGQGPQFIFQYYEEEERQRGNFPDRFSGHQFPNYSSELNVNALLLGDSALYLCASSLGVGDYNEQFFGPGTRLTVL.

The table lists this clonotype with many counts. V gene TRBV7-9 combines with J gene TRBJ2-7; 7 positions match TRBD1. The CDR3 sequence is 12 residues long. Trimming at V came to 3 bases and at J to 6 bases, leaving 2 bases not matched to a gene. The V gene's germline CDR1 is SEHNR and CDR2 FQNEAQ (reference sequence). CDR3 in DNA: TGTGCCAGCAGCTTGAGGGGGCTCGAGCAGTACTTC. Protein product: CASSLRGLEQYF.

This clonotype appeared many times. The chain recombines TRBV7-9 with TRBJ1-1; no reliable D call. The germline CDR1 and CDR2 sequences are SEHNR and FQNEAQ (reference sequence). This CDR3 spans 14 amino acids. Trimming removed 4 bases at V and 4 bases at J, with 13 bases between. As DNA, the CDR3 is TGTGCCAGCAGCTCGGCCTTATTTTTCACTGAAGCTTTCTTT. Amino acids: CASSSALFFTEAFF.

A word on this clonotype: Given a much more abundant clone one base away, this may be a read error. The V call is TRBV12-3 or TRBV12-4, the J call TRBJ2-4; maybe TRBD1 (6 bases). Trimming pared 2 bases from V and 0 bases from J, leaving 17 bases between. The CDR3 totals 18 residues. CDR3 bases: TGTGCCAGCAGTTTATCAGGGGTCACCTCTATAGCCAAAAACATTCAGTACTTC. Protein: CASSLSGVTSIAKNIQYF.

In its sample, this clonotype was seen many times. The chain recombines TRBV6-9 with TRBJ2-3; D is possibly TRBD1 or TRBD2 (5 bases each). V lost 0 bases and J lost 1, with 14 bases in between. This CDR3 has 17 residues. Germline lookup yields CDR1 MNHGY and CDR2 SVAAGI. The CDR3 DNA follows: TGTGCCAGCAGTTATTCGACGGTTGGGGGTTGCACAGATACGCAGTATTTT. Translating gives CASSYSTVGGCTDTQYF.

The chain links TRBV19 to TRBJ2-5, with D tentatively TRBD1 (5 bases). Germline CDR1 reads LNHDA; CDR2 reads SQIVND (reference sequence). This CDR3 spans 13 amino acids. Trimming pared 6 bases from V and 5 bases from J, leaving 13 bases between. The CDR3 DNA sequence: TGTGCCAGTAGCTCTGGCAGGGTGGAGACCCAGTACTTC. Translation: CASSSGRVETQYF.

This clonotype was observed a handful of times. A much larger clonotype is one base distant, so this may be a read error. The genes are TRBV18 and TRBJ2-7, with TRBD1 identical over 9 bases. Germline CDR1 is KGHSH and CDR2 is LQKENI. The CDR3 consists of 13 residues. CDR3 nucleotides: TGTACCAGCTCAGGGGACAGGGTCGACGAGCAGTACTTC. As protein: CTSSGDRVDEQYF.

This clonotype was seen ten or more times. The V call is TRBV3-1, the J call TRBJ2-5, with D tentatively TRBD2 (5 bases). The CDR3 covers 13 residues. Trimming left V 4 bases short and J 9 bases short, with 15 bases between. Germline CDR1 and CDR2: LGHDT and YNNKEL (reference sequence). CDR3 nucleotides: TGTGCCAGCAGCCCCACTGGACCGGGGTCCCAGTACTTC. This encodes CASSPTGPGSQYF.

Here the CDR3 DNA reads TGCAGTGCTAAAAGGCTTCTGAACACTGAAGCTTTCTTT. This encodes CSAKRLLNTEAFF. The chain uses TRBV20-1 and TRBJ1-1; the D is unclear. V was clipped by 4 bases and J by 0 bases, with 9 bases between them. The CDR3 runs to 13 residues. The germline gives CDR1 DFQATT, CDR2 SNEGSKA (reference sequence).

This clonotype was counted at least ten times. The chain joins TRBV18 to TRBJ2-1; D not certain. Germline assignment: CDR1 KGHSH and CDR2 LQKENI. V lost 8 bases to trimming and J lost 7 bases, with 18 bases between them. The CDR3 totals 14 residues. The CDR3 sequence is CASQPGQFRNEQFF. The CDR3 DNA sequence: TGTGCCAGCCAACCGGGCCAGTTTCGAAATGAGCAGTTCTTC.

This clonotype was seen a few times. The CDR3 protein is CASSQATAEGPYEQYF. For the CDR3, the DNA is TGCGCCAGCAGCCAAGCCACCGCGGAGGGGCCCTACGAGCAGTACTTC. The chain recombines TRBV4-1 with TRBJ2-7, with D maybe TRBD2 (6 bases). The CDR3 sequence is 16 residues long. Per germline, CDR1 MGHRA and CDR2 YSYEKL. Trimming left V 1 base short and J 2 bases short, with 15 bases between.

The genes are TRBV20-1 and TRBJ1-1; tentative D call: TRBD1 (5 bases). The CDR3 has 15 amino acids. CDR1 and CDR2 from the germline V gene are DFQATT and SNEGSKA (reference sequence). V gave up 4 bases and J gave up 6 bases, with 21 bases separating them. The CDR3 spells CSAIPTGQGKAEAFF. CDR3 in DNA: TGCAGTGCTATCCCGACGGGGCAGGGAAAGGCTGAAGCTTTCTTT.

At least ten counts were recorded for this clonotype. This chain joins TRBV3-1 and TRBJ2-7; the match to TRBD2 covers 11 bases. Germline V CDR1 and CDR2: LGHDT, YNNKEL (reference sequence). The CDR3 runs to 15 residues. The V segment lost 1 base and the J segment 1 base; nucleotides outside the gene matches: 0. The DNA of the CDR3 is TGTGCCAGCAGCCAAGTAGCGGGAGGGTCCTACGAGCAGTACTTC. Translation: CASSQVAGGSYEQYF.

This clonotype was counted ten times or more. The chain uses TRBV30 and TRBJ1-4; TRBD1 aligns across 8 bases. The germline gives CDR1 GTSNPN, CDR2 SVGIG (reference sequence). The CDR3 is 15 residues long. V trimming: 3 bases; J trimming: 0 bases; junction bases outside the gene matches: 3. CDR3 nucleotides: TGTGCCTGGAGGGGACAGGAGGCAACTAATGAAAAACTGTTTTTT. Translating gives CAWRGQEATNEKLFF.

To note about this clonotype: A much larger clone differs from this one at a single base, so this may be a read error. V and J are TRBV14 and TRBJ2-1; 12 nucleotides match TRBD2. The germline V gene encodes CDR1 SGHDN and CDR2 FVKESK. The V gene end was trimmed by 1 base and the J gene end by 8 bases; junction bases not matched to a gene: 6. This CDR3 contains 16 residues. The CDR3 sequence: CASSQGVTSGGYEQFF. CDR3 bases: TGTGCCAGCAGCCAAGGCGTGACTAGCGGGGGCTATGAGCAGTTCTTC.

The rearrangement uses TRBV9 and TRBJ2-1; no clear D gene. The germline V and J ends were trimmed by 2 bases and 5 bases, with 8 bases remaining between them. Germline V CDR1 and CDR2: SGDLS, YYNGEE. The CDR3 consists of 13 residues. CDR3 amino acids: CASSVSPNNEQFF. The CDR3 nucleotides read TGTGCCAGCAGCGTTAGCCCAAACAATGAGCAGTTCTTC.

The V call is TRBV3-1, the J call TRBJ2-2; 13 bases line up with TRBD2. The CDR3 is 18 amino acids. Germline V CDR1 and CDR2: LGHDT, YNNKEL (reference sequence). J was trimmed by 2 bases and V by 4 bases; bases with no gene match: 7. The CDR3 protein is CASSLWTSGSSNTGELFF. CDR3 sequence (DNA): TGTGCCAGCAGCCTTTGGACTAGCGGGAGTAGTAACACCGGGGAGCTGTTTTTT.

This sequence joins TRBV13 and TRBJ2-1; perhaps TRBD2 as D (5 bases). The CDR3 is 15 amino acids. Germline assignment: CDR1 PRHDT and CDR2 FYEKMQ (reference sequence). Trimming pared 6 bases from V and 9 bases from J, leaving 21 bases between. The CDR3 spells CASRGTDSSRVEQFF. The CDR3 DNA reads as TGTGCCAGCAGGGGAACGGACTCCTCTAGGGTTGAGCAGTTCTTC.

This clonotype was found a few times. The rearrangement joins TRBV30 to TRBJ2-7, with no clear D. With 0 bases removed from V and 9 bases from J, the gap between germline ends came to 12 bases. The CDR3 loop spans 12 amino acids. The germline V gene has CDR1 GTSNPN and CDR2 SVGIG (reference sequence). The CDR3 sequence is CAWSVPPTLQYF. As DNA, the CDR3 is TGTGCCTGGAGTGTACCCCCCACCTTGCAGTACTTC.